This note documents a single TCR beta chain sequence. This specimen comes from a study of blood T cells in healthy people across ages. Each individual donor underwent a draw of ten milliliters of peripheral blood. With V trimmed by 1 base and J by 5 bases, 5 bases remained unmatched. The CDR3 length is 15 residues. CDR1 and CDR2 (germline): MDHEN, SYDVKM. A second PCR of roughly 7 to 11 cycles used a sample-barcoded 5' primer and a J-beta primer mix. Carrying 12 random nucleotides, a template-switch adaptor labeled each individual cDNA molecule. TCRdb used MiXCR to reprocess the 5' RACE reads, holding one entry per CDR3 protein. This sample has 800,000 to 950,000 distinct CDR3 sequences, with almost 30% found just once. These data were also filed under a second study, of T cells of mothers and their children. That study adds: Primer M1S, used in the second PCR, introduced sample barcodes and 2-4 random nucleotides. For unrelated pairs as for related ones, thymic selection shapes TCR recombination output similarly.

The chain recombines TRBV28 with TRBJ2-5; 9 bases align to TRBD1. Sequenced material: blood. This receptor was taken from a woman in her 40s in good health. CDR3 bases: TGTGCCAGCAGTTTATTCCCGGGGACAGGGGAGACCCAGTACTTC. It yields the protein CASSLFPGTGETQYF.